Presented here are 24 T cell receptor beta chains from one specimen sequenced in a study of regulatory T cells in long-lasting Graves disease. Stated time point: persistent/refractory GD, antithyroid drugs over 5 years with positive TRAb. PBMCs were the source of the RNA used for TCR sequencing. According to the study, TCR beta libraries were built with iRepertoire HTBI primers and CDR3-region Arm-PCR. TCRdb recomputed calls from the multiplex PCR reads with MiXCR, one row per CDR3 protein. This table holds 650,000 to 700,000 distinct CDR3 sequences, 30% found once. The sample was peripheral blood mononuclear cells (PBMCs), taken when the disease was refractory, from a patient treated with antithyroid drugs. The receptors stem from a female donor with Graves disease.

The chain is built from TRBV20-1 and TRBJ2-5, with D possibly TRBD2 on 11 matching bases. The CDR3 is made up of 17 amino acids. V lost 6 bases and J 5 bases, leaving 28 bases between the germline ends. Germline CDR1 DFQATT, CDR2 SNEGSKA (reference sequence). CDR3 coding DNA: TGCAGTGCCATCCGGGACAGGGGACTAGCGGTCTCGGAGACCCAGTACTTC. Translated, it gives CSAIRDRGLAVSETQYF.

The chain combines TRBV6-9 with TRBJ1-2; 7 bases map to TRBD1. CDR3 length: 14 residues. CDR1 and CDR2 from the germline V gene are MNHGY and SVAAGI. The V and J ends lost 3 bases and 5 bases, in that order; junction bases with no gene match: 6. This CDR3 is CASSYPTGEYGYTF. In nucleotides, the CDR3 is TGTGCCAGCAGTTACCCAACAGGGGAGTATGGCTACACCTTC.

V usage is TRBV29-1 and J usage is TRBJ2-5; 7 bases map to TRBD2. The CDR3 is 15 amino acids. J lost 4 bases, V lost 7 bases, and 15 bases had no gene match. Germline-derived CDR1 and CDR2 are SQVTM and ANQGSEA. CDR3 protein: CSGREGRANGETQYF. The CDR3, as DNA: TGCAGCGGCCGAGAGGGGAGGGCCAACGGAGAGACCCAGTACTTC.

The chain couples TRBV9 to TRBJ1-6, with a possible D match to TRBD1 (5 bases). The CDR3 consists of 16 residues. The ends were cut back, 0 bases at V and 14 bases at J, with 21 bases in the middle. The germline gives CDR1 SGDLS, CDR2 YYNGEE. The CDR3 coding sequence is TGTGCCAGCAGCGTAGGTGGCGGATGGGGCCAGAATTCCCTCCACTTT. Protein sequence: CASSVGGGWGQNSLHF.

This clonotype was counted at least ten times. The chain carries TRBV6-1 and TRBJ2-4; TRBD2 matches 7 bases. Trimming took 2 bases from V and 6 from J; bases not matched to a gene: 10. The germline CDR1 and CDR2 sequences are MNHNS and SASEGT. This CDR3 is built from 16 residues. CDR3 sequence (DNA): TGTGCCAGCAGTGAAAATATGGTGGTAGCGGGAAACATTCAGTACTTC. It codes for CASSENMVVAGNIQYF.

This chain's CDR3 is CAWSRQGAREQYF. The CDR3 coding sequence is TGTGCCTGGAGCCGACAGGGGGCGAGGGAGCAGTACTTC. This chain joins TRBV30 and TRBJ2-4; 10 bases line up with TRBD1. There are 13 residues in the CDR3. Germline CDR1 GTSNPN, CDR2 SVGIG (reference sequence). V trimming: 3 bases; J trimming: 13 bases; junction bases outside the gene matches: 9.

This clonotype was detected only a few times. The V call is TRBV3-1, the J call TRBJ1-6; TRBD1 agrees at 10 bases. This CDR3 has 16 amino acids. The junction had 4 bases not matched to a gene; V was cut back by 1 base and J by 7 bases. Germline lookup yields CDR1 LGHDT and CDR2 YNNKEL (reference sequence). The CDR3 DNA is TGTGCCAGCAGCCAAGTGCGGGACAGGGGAAATTCACCCCTCCACTTT. Translation gives CASSQVRDRGNSPLHF.

This clonotype has only a few counts. The V call is TRBV28, the J call TRBJ1-5, with TRBD1 as a possible D gene (5 bases). This CDR3 region has 16 residues. Trimming took 4 bases from V and 1 from J, leaving 14 bases between them. Germline V CDR1 and CDR2: MDHEN, SYDVKM. CDR3 protein: CASSWGTRGSNQPQHF. For the CDR3, the DNA is TGTGCCAGCAGTTGGGGCACTCGGGGGAGCAATCAGCCCCAGCATTTT. The whole variable domain, filled in from reference TRBV28 and TRBJ1-5, reads DVKVTQSSRYLVKRTGEKVFLECVQDMDHENMFWYRQDPGLGLRLIYFSYDVKMKEKGDIPEGYSVSREKKERFSLILESASTNQTSMYLCASSWGTRGSNQPQHFGDGTRLSIL.

The rearrangement links TRBV13 to TRBJ2-5, with TRBD2 matching over 8 bases. Gene TRBJ2-7 matches the end of the DNA better, so the J call may be wrong. The V gene's germline CDR1 is PRHDT and CDR2 FYEKMQ (reference sequence). The CDR3 has 19 residues. The CDR3, as DNA: TGTGCCAGCAGCTTAATGGGGCTAGCGGGTTCACCCAGCTCCTACGAGCAGTACTTC. Its protein is CASSLMGLAGSPSSYEQYF.

The V and J genes are TRBV5-1 and TRBJ2-7; D possibly corresponds to TRBD2 (7 bases). Trimming removed 0 bases at V and 2 bases at J, with 18 bases between. This CDR3 is built from 17 residues. Germline CDR1 is SGHRS and CDR2 is YFSETQ. Written as DNA, the CDR3 is TGCGCCAGCAGCTTGGGGGGGAGGGGGATAAGGGCCTACGAGCAGTACTTC. This codes for CASSLGGRGIRAYEQYF.

This clonotype was seen more than once but under ten times. The V gene is TRBV5-1, the J gene TRBJ2-7; TRBD1 agrees at 8 bases. The CDR3 is 14 residues long. V dropped 4 bases and J dropped 3; count of bases not matched to a gene: 6. Germline V lookup: CDR1 SGHRS, CDR2 YFSETQ. The CDR3 region has the DNA TGCGCCAGCAGCAGGGAGGACAGGGTCTACGAGCAGTACTTC. Protein: CASSREDRVYEQYF. The whole variable domain, remainder taken from reference TRBV5-1 and TRBJ2-7, is KAGVTQTPRYLIKTRGQQVTLSCSPISGHRSVSWYQQTPGQGLQFLFEYFSETQRNKGNFPGRFSGRQFSNSRSEMNVSTLELGDSALYLCASSREDRVYEQYFGPGTRLTVT.

This chain connects TRBV20-1 to TRBJ2-7; 9 nucleotides line up with TRBD2. This CDR3 is 14 amino acids long. After removal of 3 bases from V and 2 bases from J, the junction contained 5 bases not matched to a gene. The V gene's germline CDR1 is DFQATT and CDR2 SNEGSKA (reference sequence). In DNA form, the CDR3 reads TGCAGTGCTAGGTCTAGCGGGACAACCTACGAGCAGTACTTC. It yields the protein CSARSSGTTYEQYF.

The table lists this clonotype with a few counts. This chain links TRBV6-1 with TRBJ1-2, with 9 bases matching TRBD1. There are 17 residues in the CDR3. V trimming: 4 bases; J trimming: 3 bases; junction bases outside the gene matches: 12. Germline V gene sequence: CDR1 MNHNS, CDR2 SASEGT. Here the CDR3 DNA reads TGTGCCAGCAGTGCCCGGGACAGGGCGTCCCCTGACTATGGCTACACCTTC. It translates to CASSARDRASPDYGYTF.

The V gene is TRBV7-9, the J gene TRBJ1-1; tentatively, D is TRBD1 (5 bases). The CDR3 is made up of 14 amino acids. The V end was cut by 3 bases, the J end by 4 bases, with 12 bases between. The germline V gene has CDR1 SEHNR and CDR2 FQNEAQ (reference sequence). CDR3 residues: CASSFGGRVTEAFF. The CDR3 DNA is TGTGCCAGCAGCTTCGGGGGAAGGGTCACTGAAGCTTTCTTT.

Of note for this clonotype: One end of the junction is discordant with germline, which a read error may explain. The V gene is TRBV20-1, the J gene TRBJ2-7; D unclear. CDR1 and CDR2 (germline): DFQATT, SNEGSKA (reference sequence). The CDR3 covers 14 residues. The CDR3: CSAREDAFSFEQYF. CDR3 coding DNA: TGCAGTGCCCGAGAGGACGCCTTCTCCTTCGAGCAGTACTTC.

The sample holds a few counts of this clonotype. The CDR3 DNA sequence: TGTGCCAGCAGCTTAGGCCGGAGCAGCCTACCGCATAACTATGGCTACACCTTC. Its protein product is CASSLGRSSLPHNYGYTF. J is TRBJ1-2 and V is TRBV13; no definite D call. Germline lookup yields CDR1 PRHDT and CDR2 FYEKMQ (reference sequence). Trimming removed 0 bases at V and 1 base at J, with 18 bases between. The CDR3 length is 18 residues.

The chain joins TRBV29-1 to TRBJ1-1, with TRBD1 as a possible D gene (6 bases). The V gene's germline CDR1 is SQVTM and CDR2 ANQGSEA. The CDR3 runs to 13 residues. Trimming pared 7 bases from V and 6 bases from J, leaving 18 bases between. The CDR3 DNA follows: TGCAGCGCCGGGGGTGGAGGGGGGGCTGAAGCTTTCTTT. This translates into CSAGGGGGAEAFF.

This sequence joins TRBV20-1 and TRBJ1-2, with 7 bases fitting TRBD1. The germline V gene has CDR1 DFQATT and CDR2 SNEGSKA (reference sequence). Trimming at V came to 8 bases and at J to 4 bases, leaving 7 bases not matched to a gene. The CDR3 is 12 residues long. The CDR3 DNA sequence: TGCAGTACTCAGGACAGGCCCTATGGCTACACCTTC. Amino acid sequence: CSTQDRPYGYTF.

A note on this clonotype: The conserved final phenylalanine or tryptophan is absent from the CDR3, which likely points to a read error. The V call is TRBV12-3 or TRBV12-4, the J call TRBJ1-5, with 8 bases aligning to TRBD1. CDR3 size: 14 residues. Trimming at V came to 2 bases and at J to 7 bases, leaving 4 bases not matched to a gene. CDR3 sequence: CASSLRQGNQPQHL. The CDR3 coding sequence is TGTGCCAGCAGTTTACGACAGGGGAACCAGCCCCAGCATCTT.

V and J are TRBV6-5 and TRBJ1-5, with TRBD1 as a possible D gene (6 bases). Trimming took off 0 bases at V and 4 bases at J, with 10 bases between the two ends. Germline V lookup: CDR1 MNHEY, CDR2 SVGAGI. The CDR3 runs to 15 residues. CDR3 sequence: CASSYSNRENQPQHF. The CDR3 DNA is TGTGCCAGCAGTTACTCGAACAGGGAAAATCAGCCCCAGCATTTT.

The J gene is TRBJ2-2, the V gene TRBV5-1; no definite D call. This CDR3 spans 16 amino acids. Deletions cut 0 bases from V and 4 bases from J, with 13 bases between. CDR1 is SGHRS, CDR2 YFSETQ, per germline. CDR3 nucleotides: TGCGCCAGCAGCTTGGTCCAGTCAGATCCCACCGGGGAGCTGTTTTTT. This translates into CASSLVQSDPTGELFF.

This sequence joins TRBV29-1 and TRBJ1-1, with 7 nucleotides matching TRBD1. In germline, CDR1 is SQVTM, CDR2 ANQGSEA. This CDR3 is 15 amino acids long. Trimming took 1 base from V and 2 from J; bases not matched to a gene: 7. The CDR3 DNA reads as TGCAGCGTTGAAGCCTCCGGGACAGCTAACACTGAAGCTTTCTTT. Protein: CSVEASGTANTEAFF.

V gene TRBV15 combines with J gene TRBJ1-2; D is unclear. The ends were cut back, 1 base at V and 3 bases at J, with 6 bases in the middle. This CDR3 has 13 residues. CDR1 is LNHNV, CDR2 YYDKDF, per germline (reference sequence). The CDR3 loop reads CATSRGIYYGYTF. The CDR3 bases are TGTGCCACCAGCAGAGGCATCTACTATGGCTACACCTTC.

This clonotype was seen a few times. The chain joins TRBV3-1 to TRBJ1-6; D perhaps matches TRBD1 (5 bases). The CDR3 consists of 13 residues. In germline, CDR1 is LGHDT, CDR2 YNNKEL (reference sequence). V lost 4 bases to trimming and J lost 9 bases, with 10 bases between them. CDR3 nucleotide sequence: TGTGCCAGCAGCCTCCGGACAAGTTCACCCCTCCACTTT. Protein product: CASSLRTSSPLHF.